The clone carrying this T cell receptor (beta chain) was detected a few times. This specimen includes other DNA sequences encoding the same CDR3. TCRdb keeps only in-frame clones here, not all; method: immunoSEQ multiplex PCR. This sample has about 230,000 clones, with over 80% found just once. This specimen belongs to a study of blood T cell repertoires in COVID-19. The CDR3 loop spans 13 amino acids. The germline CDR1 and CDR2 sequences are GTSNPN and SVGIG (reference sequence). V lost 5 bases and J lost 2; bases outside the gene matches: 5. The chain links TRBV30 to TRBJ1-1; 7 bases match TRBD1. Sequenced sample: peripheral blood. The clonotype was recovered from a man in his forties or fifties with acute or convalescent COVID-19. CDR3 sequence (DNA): TGTGCCTGGTCCCGGGACAGTAACACTGAAGCTTTCTTT. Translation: CAWSRDSNTEAFF.